Sequencing of this TCR beta chain was carried out in a study of T cells after posttransplantation cyclophosphamide. The V and J ends lost 5 bases and 2 bases, in that order; junction bases with no gene match: 4. CDR3 length: 15 amino acids. CDR1 is MNHNY and CDR2 is SVGAGI in the germline V gene (reference sequence). Findings and caveats of the study: Recipient CMV seropositivity and CMV reactivation strongly tracked TRB clonality.

Control samples came 1 year after myeloablative marrow transplants with methotrexate plus calcineurin inhibitor. Assay used: immunoSEQ multiplex PCR; TCRdb lists only in-frame clones, some missing. In the table there are approximately 21,000 clones, 80% to 90% of which are singletons. As to this clone: Its antigen is unidentified.

This clonotype was obtained from a female patient aged 30 to 45 who received an allogeneic stem cell transplant from an unrelated donor, was CMV-positive, and had acute and chronic GVHD. The graft donor may have contributed some T cells. Sample: PBMCs, taken approximately 360 days after allogeneic stem cell transplant with calcineurin inhibitor and methotrexate. The gene calls are TRBV6-6 and TRBJ2-1, with TRBD1 matching over 9 bases. CDR3 DNA sequence: TGTGCCAGCAGTAAACAGGGGGCCACCTACAATGAGCAGTTCTTC. It encodes CASSKQGATYNEQFF.